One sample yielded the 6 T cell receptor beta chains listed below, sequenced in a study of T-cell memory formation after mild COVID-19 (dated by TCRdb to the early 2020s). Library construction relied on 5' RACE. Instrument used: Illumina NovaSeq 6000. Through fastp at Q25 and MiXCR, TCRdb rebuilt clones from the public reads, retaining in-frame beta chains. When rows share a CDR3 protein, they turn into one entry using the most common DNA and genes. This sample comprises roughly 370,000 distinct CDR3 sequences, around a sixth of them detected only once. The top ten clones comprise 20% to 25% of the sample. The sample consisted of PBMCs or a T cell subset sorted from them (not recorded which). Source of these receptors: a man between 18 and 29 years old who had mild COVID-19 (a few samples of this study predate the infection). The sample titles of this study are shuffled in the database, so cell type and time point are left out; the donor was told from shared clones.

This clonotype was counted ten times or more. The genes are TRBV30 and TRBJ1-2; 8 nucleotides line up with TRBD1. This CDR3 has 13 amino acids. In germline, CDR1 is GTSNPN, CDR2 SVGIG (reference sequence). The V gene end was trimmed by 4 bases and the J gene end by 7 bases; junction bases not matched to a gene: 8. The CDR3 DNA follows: TGTGCCTGGAAAAGGGACAGGCCAGGTGGCTACACCTTC. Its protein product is CAWKRDRPGGYTF.

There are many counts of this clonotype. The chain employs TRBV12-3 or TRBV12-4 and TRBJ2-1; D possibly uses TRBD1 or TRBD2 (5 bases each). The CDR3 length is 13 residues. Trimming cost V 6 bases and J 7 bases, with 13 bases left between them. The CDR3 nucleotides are TGTGCCAGCAGGCCCCCGGGGCGTAATGAGCAGTTCTTC. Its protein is CASRPPGRNEQFF.

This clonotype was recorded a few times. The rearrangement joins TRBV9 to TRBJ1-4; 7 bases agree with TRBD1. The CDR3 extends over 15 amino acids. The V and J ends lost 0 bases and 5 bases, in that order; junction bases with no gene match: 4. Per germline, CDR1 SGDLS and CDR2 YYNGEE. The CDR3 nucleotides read TGTGCCAGCAGCGTAGATCCAGGGGGGAATGAAAAACTGTTTTTT. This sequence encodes CASSVDPGGNEKLFF.

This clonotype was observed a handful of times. The CDR3, as DNA: TGCGCCAGCAGTTTAGGGACTAGCGGGCCCAATGAGCAGTTCTTC. Translation gives CASSLGTSGPNEQFF. The genes are TRBV5-1 and TRBJ2-1; TRBD2 matches 12 bases. CDR1 and CDR2 (germline): SGHRS, YFSETQ. This CDR3 has 15 residues. V lost 5 bases to trimming and J lost 6 bases; unmatched junction nucleotides: 6.

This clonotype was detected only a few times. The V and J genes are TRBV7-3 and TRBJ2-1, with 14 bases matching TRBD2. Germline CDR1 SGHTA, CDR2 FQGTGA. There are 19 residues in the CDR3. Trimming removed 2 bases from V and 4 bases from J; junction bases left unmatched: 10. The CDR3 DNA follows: TGTGCCAGCAGCTTACAGGGACTAGCGGGGGAGCGCCGTTACAATGAGCAGTTCTTC. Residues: CASSLQGLAGERRYNEQFF.

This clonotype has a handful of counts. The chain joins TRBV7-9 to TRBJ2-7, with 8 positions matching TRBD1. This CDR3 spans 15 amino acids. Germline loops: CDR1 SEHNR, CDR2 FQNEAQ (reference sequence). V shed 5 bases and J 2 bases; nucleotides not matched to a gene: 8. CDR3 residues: CASSRSSGGPYEQYF. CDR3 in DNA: TGTGCCAGCAGCCGGAGTTCAGGGGGCCCCTACGAGCAGTACTTC.